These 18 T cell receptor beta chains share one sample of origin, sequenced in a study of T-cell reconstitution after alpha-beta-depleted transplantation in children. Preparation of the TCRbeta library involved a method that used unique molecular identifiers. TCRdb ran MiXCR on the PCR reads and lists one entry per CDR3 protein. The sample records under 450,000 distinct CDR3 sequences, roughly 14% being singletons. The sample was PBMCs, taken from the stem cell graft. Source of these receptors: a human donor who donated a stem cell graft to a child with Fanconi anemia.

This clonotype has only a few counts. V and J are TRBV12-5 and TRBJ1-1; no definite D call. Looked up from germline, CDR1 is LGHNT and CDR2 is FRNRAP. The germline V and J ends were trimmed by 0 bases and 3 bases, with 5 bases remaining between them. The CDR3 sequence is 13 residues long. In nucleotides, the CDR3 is TGTGCTAGTGGTTTGGTACAAGACACTGAAGCTTTCTTT. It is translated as CASGLVQDTEAFF.

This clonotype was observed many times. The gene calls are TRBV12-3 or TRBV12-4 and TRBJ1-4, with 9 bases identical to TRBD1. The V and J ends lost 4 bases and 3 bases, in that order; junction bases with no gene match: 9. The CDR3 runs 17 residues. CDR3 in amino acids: CASSSAGTGWANEKLFF. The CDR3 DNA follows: TGTGCCAGCAGTTCCGCCGGGACAGGGTGGGCTAATGAAAAACTGTTTTTT.

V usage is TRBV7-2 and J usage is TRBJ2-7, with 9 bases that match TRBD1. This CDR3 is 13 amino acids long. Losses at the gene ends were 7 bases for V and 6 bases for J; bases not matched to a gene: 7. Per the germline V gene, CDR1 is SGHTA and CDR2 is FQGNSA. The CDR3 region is CASTPGQGLEQYF. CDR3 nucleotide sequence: TGTGCCAGCACCCCGGGACAGGGTCTCGAGCAGTACTTC.

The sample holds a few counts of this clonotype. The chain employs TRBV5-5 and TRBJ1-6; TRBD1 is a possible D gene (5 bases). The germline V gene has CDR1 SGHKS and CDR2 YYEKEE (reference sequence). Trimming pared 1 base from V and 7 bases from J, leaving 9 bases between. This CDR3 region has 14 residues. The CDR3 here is CASSLNGQNSPLHF. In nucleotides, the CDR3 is TGTGCCAGCAGCTTGAACGGACAAAATTCACCCCTCCACTTT.

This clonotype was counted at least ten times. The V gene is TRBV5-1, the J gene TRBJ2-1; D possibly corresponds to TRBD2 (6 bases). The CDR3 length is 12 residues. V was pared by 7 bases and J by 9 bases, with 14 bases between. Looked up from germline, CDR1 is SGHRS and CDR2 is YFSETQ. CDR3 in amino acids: CASAGNYGEQFF. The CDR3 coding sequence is TGCGCCAGCGCGGGAAATTATGGTGAGCAGTTCTTC.

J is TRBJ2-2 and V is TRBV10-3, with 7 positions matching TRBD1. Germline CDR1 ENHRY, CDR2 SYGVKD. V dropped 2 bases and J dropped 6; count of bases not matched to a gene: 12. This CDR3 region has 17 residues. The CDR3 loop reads CAISEVVAGQGAGELFF. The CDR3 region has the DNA TGTGCCATCAGTGAGGTGGTAGCTGGGCAGGGGGCCGGGGAGCTGTTTTTT.

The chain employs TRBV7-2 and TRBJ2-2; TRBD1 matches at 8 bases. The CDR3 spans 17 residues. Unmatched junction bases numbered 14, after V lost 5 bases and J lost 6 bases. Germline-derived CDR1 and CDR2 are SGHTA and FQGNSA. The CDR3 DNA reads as TGTGCCAGCAGCCTCAGCCAGGGGGCGATTCTTCCCGGGGAGCTGTTTTTT. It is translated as CASSLSQGAILPGELFF.

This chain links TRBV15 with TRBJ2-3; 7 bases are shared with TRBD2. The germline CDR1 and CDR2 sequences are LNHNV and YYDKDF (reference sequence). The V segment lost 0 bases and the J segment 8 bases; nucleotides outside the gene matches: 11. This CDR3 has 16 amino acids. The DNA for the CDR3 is TGTGCCACCAGCAGAGAGGCTGGGGGGGGAGCAGGTACGCAGTATTTT. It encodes CATSREAGGGAGTQYF.

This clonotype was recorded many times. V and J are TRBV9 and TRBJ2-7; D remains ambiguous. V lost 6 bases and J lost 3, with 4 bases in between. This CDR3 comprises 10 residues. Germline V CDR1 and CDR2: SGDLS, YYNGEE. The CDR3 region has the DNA TGTGCCAGCATCATCTACGAGCAGTACGTC. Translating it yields CASIIYEQYV.

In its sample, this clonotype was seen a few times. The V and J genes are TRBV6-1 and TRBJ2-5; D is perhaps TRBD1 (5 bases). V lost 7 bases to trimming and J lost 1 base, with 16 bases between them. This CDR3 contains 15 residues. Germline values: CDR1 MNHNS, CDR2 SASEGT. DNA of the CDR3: TGTGCCAGCACCCCCCTGGGGCAGGGCCAAGAGACCCAGTACTTC. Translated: CASTPLGQGQETQYF.

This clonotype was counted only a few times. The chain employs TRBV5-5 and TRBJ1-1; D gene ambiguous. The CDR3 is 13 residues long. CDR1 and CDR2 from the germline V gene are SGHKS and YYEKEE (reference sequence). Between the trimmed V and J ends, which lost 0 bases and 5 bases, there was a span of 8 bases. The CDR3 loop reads CASSLVQVTEAFF. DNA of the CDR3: TGTGCCAGCAGCTTGGTCCAGGTGACTGAAGCTTTCTTT. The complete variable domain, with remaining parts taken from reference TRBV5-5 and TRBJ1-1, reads DAGVTQSPTHLIKTRGQQVTLRCSPISGHKSVSWYQQVLGQGPQFIFQYYEKEERGRGNFPDRFSARQFPNYSSELNVNALLLGDSALYLCASSLVQVTEAFFGQGTRLTVV.

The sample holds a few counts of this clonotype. CDR3 nucleotides: TGTGCCAGCAGTACCCTAAGGTGGCAGGTTAATTCACCCCTCCACTTT. Translation: CASSTLRWQVNSPLHF. The chain links TRBV12-3 or TRBV12-4 to TRBJ1-6, with unresolved D. The V gene lost 5 bases and the J gene lost 6 bases, with 17 bases spanning the gap. This CDR3 has 16 amino acids.

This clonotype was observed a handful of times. The CDR3 loop reads CASSTGVPRRVLNTEAFF. In nucleotides, the CDR3 is TGTGCCAGCAGTACCGGGGTACCACGGAGGGTGCTGAACACTGAAGCTTTCTTT. This chain links TRBV6-1 with TRBJ1-1; D gene uncertain. Germline CDR1 is MNHNS and CDR2 is SASEGT. The CDR3 consists of 18 residues. The ends were cut back, 5 bases at V and 0 bases at J, with 22 bases in the middle.

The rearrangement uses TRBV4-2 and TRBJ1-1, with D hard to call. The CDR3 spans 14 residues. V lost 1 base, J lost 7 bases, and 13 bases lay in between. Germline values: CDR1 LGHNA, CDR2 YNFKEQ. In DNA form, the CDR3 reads TGTGCCAGCAGCCAAGTTAAGTACCACTTTGAAGCTTTCTTT. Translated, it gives CASSQVKYHFEAFF.

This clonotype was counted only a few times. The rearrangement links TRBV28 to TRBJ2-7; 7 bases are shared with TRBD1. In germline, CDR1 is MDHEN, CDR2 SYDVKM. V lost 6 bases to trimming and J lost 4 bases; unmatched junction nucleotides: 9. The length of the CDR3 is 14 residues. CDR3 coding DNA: TGTGCCAGCAGCCAGCCCGGGACAGCTTACGAGCAGTACGTC. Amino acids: CASSQPGTAYEQYV.

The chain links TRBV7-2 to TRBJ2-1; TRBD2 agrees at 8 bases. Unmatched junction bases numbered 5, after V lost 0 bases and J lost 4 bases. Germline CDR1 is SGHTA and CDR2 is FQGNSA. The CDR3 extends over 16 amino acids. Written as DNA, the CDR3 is TGTGCCAGCAGCTTAGCGCATCGCGGGGGGTACAATGAGCAGTTCTTC. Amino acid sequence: CASSLAHRGGYNEQFF. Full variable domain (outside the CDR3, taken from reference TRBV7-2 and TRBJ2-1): GAGVSQSPSNKVTEKGKDVELRCDPISGHTALYWYRQSLGQGLEFLIYFQGNSAPDKSGLPSDRFSAERTGGSVSTLTIQRTQQEDSAVYLCASSLAHRGGYNEQFFGPGTRLTVL.

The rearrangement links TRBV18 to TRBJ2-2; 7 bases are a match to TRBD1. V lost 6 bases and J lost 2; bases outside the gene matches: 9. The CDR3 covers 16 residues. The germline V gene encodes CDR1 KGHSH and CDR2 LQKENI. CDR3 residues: CASSRSGTVNTGELFF. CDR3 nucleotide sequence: TGTGCCAGCTCTCGATCCGGGACAGTTAACACCGGGGAGCTGTTTTTT.

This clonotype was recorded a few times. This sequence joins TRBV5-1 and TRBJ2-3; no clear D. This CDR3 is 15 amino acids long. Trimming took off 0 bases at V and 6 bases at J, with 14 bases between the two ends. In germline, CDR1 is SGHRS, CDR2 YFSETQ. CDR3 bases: TGCGCCAGCAGCTTGGAAGCTCCGGTGGTGGATACGCAGTATTTT. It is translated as CASSLEAPVVDTQYF.